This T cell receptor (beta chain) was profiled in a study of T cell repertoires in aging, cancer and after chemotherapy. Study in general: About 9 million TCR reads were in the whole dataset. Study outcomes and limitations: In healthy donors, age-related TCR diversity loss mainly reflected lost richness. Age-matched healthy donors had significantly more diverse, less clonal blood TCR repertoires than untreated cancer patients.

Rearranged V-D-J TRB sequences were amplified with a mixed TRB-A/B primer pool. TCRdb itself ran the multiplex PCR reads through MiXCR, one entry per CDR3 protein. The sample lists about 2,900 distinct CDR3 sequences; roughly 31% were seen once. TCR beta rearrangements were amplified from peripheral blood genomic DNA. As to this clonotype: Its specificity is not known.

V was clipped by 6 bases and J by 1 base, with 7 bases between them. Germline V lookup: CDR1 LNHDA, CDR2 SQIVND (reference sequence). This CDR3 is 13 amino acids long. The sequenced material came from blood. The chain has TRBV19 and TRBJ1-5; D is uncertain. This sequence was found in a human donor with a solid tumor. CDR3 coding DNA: TGTGCCAGTAGAAAGGAGAGCAATCAGCCCCAGCATTTT. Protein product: CASRKESNQPQHF.